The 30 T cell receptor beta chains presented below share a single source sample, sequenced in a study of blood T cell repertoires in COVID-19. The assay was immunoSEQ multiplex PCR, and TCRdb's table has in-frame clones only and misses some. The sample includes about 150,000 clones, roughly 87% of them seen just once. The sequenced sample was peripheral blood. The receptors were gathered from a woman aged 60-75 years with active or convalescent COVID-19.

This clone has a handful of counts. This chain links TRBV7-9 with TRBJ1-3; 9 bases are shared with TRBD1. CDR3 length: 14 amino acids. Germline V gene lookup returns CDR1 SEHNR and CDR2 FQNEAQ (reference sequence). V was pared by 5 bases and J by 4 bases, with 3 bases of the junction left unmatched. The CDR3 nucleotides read TGTGCCAGCAGCCAGGACAGGGGAGGAAACACCATATATTTT. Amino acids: CASSQDRGGNTIYF.

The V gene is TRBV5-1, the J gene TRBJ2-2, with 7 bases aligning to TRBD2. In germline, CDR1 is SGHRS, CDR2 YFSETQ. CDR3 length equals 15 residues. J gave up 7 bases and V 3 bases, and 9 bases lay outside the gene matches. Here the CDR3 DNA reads TGCGCCAGCAGCTCGCTGGGGGGGGAGATCGGGGAGCTGTTTTTT. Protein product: CASSSLGGEIGELFF.

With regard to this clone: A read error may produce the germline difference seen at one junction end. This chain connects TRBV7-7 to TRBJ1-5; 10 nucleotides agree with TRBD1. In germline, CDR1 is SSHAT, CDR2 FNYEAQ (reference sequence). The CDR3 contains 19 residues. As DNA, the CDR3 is TGTGCTAGCAGCTCAACCCGGGACAGGGGATTGTATAGCAATCAGCCCCAGCATTTT. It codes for CASSSTRDRGLYSNQPQHF.

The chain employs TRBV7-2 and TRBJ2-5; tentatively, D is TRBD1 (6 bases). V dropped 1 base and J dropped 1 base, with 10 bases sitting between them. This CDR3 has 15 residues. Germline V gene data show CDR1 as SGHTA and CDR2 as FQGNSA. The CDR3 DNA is TGTGCCAGCAGCTTAGGCCAGGGGACCCAAGAGACCCAGTACTTC. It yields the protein CASSLGQGTQETQYF.

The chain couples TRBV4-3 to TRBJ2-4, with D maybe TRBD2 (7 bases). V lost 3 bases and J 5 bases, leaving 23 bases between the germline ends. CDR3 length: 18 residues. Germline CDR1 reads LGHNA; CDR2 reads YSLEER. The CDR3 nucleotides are TGCGCCAGCAGCCATCACCCAAGGGGGAGGGGGGAAGAAAACATTCAGTACTTC. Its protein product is CASSHHPRGRGEENIQYF.

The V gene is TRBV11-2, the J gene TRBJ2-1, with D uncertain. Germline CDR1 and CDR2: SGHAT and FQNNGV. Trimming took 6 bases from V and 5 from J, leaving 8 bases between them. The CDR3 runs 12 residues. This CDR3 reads CASSVGNNEQFF. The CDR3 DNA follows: TGTGCCAGCAGTGTCGGTAACAATGAGCAGTTCTTC.

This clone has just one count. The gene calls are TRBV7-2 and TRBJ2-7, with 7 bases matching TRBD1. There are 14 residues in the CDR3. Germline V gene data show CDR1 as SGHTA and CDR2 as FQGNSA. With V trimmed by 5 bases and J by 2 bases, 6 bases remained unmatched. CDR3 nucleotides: TGTGCCAGCAGCCCAGGACAGGAAACCTACGAGCAGTACTTC. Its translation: CASSPGQETYEQYF. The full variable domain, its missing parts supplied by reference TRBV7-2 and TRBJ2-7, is GAGVSQSPSNKVTEKGKDVELRCDPISGHTALYWYRQSLGQGLEFLIYFQGNSAPDKSGLPSDRFSAERTGGSVSTLTIQRTQQEDSAVYLCASSPGQETYEQYFGPGTRLTVT.

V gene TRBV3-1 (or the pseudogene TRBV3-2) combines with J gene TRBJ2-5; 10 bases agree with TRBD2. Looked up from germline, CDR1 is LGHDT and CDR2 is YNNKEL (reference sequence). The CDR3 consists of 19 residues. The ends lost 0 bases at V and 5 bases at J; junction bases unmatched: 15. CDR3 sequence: CASSQEGTGMVAGGETQYF. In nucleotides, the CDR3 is TGTGCCAGCAGCCAAGAAGGAACTGGGATGGTAGCGGGGGGTGAGACCCAGTACTTC.

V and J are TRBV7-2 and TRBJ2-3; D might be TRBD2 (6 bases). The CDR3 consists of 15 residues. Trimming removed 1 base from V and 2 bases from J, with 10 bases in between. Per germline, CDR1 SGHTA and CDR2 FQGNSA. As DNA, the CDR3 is TGTGCCAGCAGCTTAGTTGCGGGGCACACAGATACGCAGTATTTT. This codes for CASSLVAGHTDTQYF.

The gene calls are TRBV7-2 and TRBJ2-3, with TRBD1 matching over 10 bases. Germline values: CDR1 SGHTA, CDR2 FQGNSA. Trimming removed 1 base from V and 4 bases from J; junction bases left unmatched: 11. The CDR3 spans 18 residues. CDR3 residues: CASSLGDRGRISADTQYF. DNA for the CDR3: TGTGCCAGCAGCTTAGGGGACAGGGGACGGATAAGTGCAGATACGCAGTATTTT. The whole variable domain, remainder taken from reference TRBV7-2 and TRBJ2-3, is GAGVSQSPSNKVTEKGKDVELRCDPISGHTALYWYRQSLGQGLEFLIYFQGNSAPDKSGLPSDRFSAERTGGSVSTLTIQRTQQEDSAVYLCASSLGDRGRISADTQYFGPGTRLTVL.

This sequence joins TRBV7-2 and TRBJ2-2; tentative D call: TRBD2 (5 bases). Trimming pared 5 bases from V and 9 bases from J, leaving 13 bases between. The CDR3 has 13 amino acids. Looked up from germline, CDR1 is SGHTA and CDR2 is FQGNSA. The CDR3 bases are TGTGCCAGCAGCAAAGACGCGGGCAGGGAGCTGTTTTTT. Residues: CASSKDAGRELFF.

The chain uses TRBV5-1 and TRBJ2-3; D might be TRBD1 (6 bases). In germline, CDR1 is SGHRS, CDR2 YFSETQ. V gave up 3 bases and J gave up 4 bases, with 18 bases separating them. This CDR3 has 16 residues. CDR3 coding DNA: TGCGCCAGCAGCTGGGCCCATCAGGGGAAATCAGATACGCAGTATTTT. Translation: CASSWAHQGKSDTQYF.

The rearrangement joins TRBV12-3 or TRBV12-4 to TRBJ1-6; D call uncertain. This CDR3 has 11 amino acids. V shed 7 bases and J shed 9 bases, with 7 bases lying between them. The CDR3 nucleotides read TGTGCCAGCATCCTGGCTTCACCCCTCCACTTT. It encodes CASILASPLHF.

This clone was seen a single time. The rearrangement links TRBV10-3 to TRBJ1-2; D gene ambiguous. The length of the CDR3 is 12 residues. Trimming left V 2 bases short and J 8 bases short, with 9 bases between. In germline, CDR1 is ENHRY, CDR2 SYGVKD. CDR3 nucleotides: TGTGCCATCAGTGAGGGGCAAGGCGGCTACACCTTC. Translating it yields CAISEGQGGYTF.

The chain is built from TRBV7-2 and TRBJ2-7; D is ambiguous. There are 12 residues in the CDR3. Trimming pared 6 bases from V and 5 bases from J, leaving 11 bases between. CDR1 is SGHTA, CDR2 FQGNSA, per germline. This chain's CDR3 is CASRAAYHEQYF. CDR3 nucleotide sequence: TGTGCCAGCAGGGCGGCTTACCACGAGCAGTACTTC.

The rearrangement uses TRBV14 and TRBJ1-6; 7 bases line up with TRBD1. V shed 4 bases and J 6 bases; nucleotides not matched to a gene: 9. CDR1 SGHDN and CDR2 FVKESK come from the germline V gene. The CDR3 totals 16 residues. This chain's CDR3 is CASSRRMGQSNSPLHF. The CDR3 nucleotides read TGTGCCAGCAGCCGCCGCATGGGACAGTCTAATTCACCCCTCCACTTT.

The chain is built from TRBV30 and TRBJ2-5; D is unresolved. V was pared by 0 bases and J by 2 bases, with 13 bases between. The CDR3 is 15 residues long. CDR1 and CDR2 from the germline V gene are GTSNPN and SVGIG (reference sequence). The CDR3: CAWSVGTASQETQYF. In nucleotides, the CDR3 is TGTGCCTGGAGTGTAGGTACCGCTAGTCAAGAGACCCAGTACTTC. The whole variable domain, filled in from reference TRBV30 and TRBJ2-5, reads SQTIHQWPATLVQPVGSPLSLECTVEGTSNPNLYWYRQAAGRGLQLLFYSVGIGQISSEVPQNLSASRPQDRQFILSSKKLLLSDSGFYLCAWSVGTASQETQYFGPGTRLLVL.

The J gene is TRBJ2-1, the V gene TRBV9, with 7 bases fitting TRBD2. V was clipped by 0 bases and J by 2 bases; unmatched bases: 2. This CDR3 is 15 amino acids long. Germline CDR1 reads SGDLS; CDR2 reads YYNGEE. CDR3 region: CASSVGLATYNEQFF. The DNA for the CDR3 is TGTGCCAGCAGCGTAGGACTAGCTACCTACAATGAGCAGTTCTTC.

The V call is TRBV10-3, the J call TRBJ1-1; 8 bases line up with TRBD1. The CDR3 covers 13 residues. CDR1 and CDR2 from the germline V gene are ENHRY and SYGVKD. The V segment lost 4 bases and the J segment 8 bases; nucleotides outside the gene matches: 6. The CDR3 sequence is CAISVSDRGEAFF. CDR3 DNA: TGTGCCATCAGTGTCAGTGACAGGGGAGAAGCTTTCTTT.

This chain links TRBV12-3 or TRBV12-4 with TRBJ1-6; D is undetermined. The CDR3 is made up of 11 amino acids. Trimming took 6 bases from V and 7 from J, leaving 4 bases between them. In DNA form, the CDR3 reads TGTGCCAGCAGCCTCAATTCACCCCTCCACTTT. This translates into CASSLNSPLHF.

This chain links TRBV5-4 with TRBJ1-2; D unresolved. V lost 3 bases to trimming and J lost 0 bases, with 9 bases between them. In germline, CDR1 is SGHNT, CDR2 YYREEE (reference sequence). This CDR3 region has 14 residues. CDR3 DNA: TGTGCCAGCAGCTCCCCCCAGTCTAACTATGGCTACACCTTC. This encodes CASSSPQSNYGYTF.

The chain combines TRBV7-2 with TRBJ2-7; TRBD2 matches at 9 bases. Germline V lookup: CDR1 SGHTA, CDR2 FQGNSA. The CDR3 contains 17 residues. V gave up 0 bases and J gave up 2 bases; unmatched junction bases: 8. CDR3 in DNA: TGTGCCAGCAGCTTAGCGCGGGAAGCGGGGGGCACCTACGAGCAGTACTTC. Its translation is CASSLAREAGGTYEQYF.

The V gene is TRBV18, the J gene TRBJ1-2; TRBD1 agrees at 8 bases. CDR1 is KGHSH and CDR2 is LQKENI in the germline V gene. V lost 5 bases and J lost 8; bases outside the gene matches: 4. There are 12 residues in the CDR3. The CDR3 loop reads CASSSTGEGYTF. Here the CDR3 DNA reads TGTGCCAGCTCATCGACAGGGGAGGGCTACACCTTC.

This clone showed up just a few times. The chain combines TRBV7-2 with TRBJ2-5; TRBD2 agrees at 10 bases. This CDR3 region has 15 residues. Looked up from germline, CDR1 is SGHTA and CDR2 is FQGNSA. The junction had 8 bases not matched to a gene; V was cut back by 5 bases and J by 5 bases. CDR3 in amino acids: CASSPRTSGGETQYF. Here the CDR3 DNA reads TGTGCCAGCAGCCCCCGGACTAGCGGTGGGGAGACCCAGTACTTC.

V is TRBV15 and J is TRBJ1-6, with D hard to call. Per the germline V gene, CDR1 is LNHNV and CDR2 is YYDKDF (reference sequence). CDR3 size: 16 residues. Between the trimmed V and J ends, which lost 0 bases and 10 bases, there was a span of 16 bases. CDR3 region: CATSRDPGHTGSPLHF. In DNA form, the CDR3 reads TGTGCCACCAGCAGAGATCCTGGGCATACGGGATCACCCCTCCACTTT.

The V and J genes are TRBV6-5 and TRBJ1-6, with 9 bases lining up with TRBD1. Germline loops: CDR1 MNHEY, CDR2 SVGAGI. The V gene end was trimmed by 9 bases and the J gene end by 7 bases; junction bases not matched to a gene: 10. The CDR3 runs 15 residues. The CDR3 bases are TGTGCCAGTCAACCGGGACAGGGAAAAAATTCACCCCTCCACTTT. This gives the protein CASQPGQGKNSPLHF.

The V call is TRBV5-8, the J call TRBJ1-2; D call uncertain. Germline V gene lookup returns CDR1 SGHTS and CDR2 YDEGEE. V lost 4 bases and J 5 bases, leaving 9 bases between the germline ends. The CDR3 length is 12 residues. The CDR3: CASSTDPYGYTF. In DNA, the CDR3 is TGTGCCAGCAGCACAGATCCGTATGGCTACACCTTC.

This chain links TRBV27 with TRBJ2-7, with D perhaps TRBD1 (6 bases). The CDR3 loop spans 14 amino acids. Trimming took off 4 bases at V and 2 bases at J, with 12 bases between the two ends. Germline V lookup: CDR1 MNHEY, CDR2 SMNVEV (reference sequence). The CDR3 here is CASSSLTGAYEQYF. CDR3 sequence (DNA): TGTGCCAGCAGTTCCTTGACAGGAGCCTACGAGCAGTACTTC.

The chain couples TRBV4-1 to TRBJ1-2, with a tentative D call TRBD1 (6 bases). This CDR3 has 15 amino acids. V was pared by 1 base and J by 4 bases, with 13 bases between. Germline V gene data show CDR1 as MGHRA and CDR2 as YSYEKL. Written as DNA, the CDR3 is TGCGCCAGCAGCCAAGCTTGGCAGGGGTCCTATGGCTACACCTTC. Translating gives CASSQAWQGSYGYTF.

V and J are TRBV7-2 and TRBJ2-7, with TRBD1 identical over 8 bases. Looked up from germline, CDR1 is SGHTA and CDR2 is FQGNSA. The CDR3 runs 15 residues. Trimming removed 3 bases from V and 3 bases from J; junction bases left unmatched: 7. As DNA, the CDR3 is TGTGCCAGCAGCTTGCCGGGACAGGTACTCTACGAGCAGTACTTC. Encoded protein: CASSLPGQVLYEQYF.